This T cell receptor beta chain originates from a study of T cell changes during pregnancy in multiple sclerosis. Germline CDR1 SGHAT, CDR2 FQDESV (reference sequence). CDR3 length: 14 residues. Trimming stripped 3 bases from V and 3 bases from J, with 11 bases between. TCRdb's table, derived via immunoSEQ multiplex PCR, lists solely in-frame clones and lacks some. The sample contains fewer than 75,000 clones, 91% of which appear only once. The sequence came from a female donor with multiple sclerosis, enrolled in a pregnancy study. The input for sequencing was peripheral blood, taken in the first trimester of pregnancy. The rearrangement uses TRBV11-1 and TRBJ2-5; a weak D match, TRBD1 (5 bases). This chain's CDR3 is CASSFRQTKETQYF. The CDR3 DNA reads TGTGCCAGCAGCTTTCGACAGACAAAAGAGACCCAGTACTTC.